Presented here are 24 T cell receptor beta chains from one specimen sequenced in a study of response to subunit inactivated influenza vaccine listed by TCRdb under 2018. Library preparation employed RT-PCR. The instrument was an Illumina HiSeq 2500. The public sequencing data were trimmed at Q25 with fastp and processed into clonotypes with MiXCR by TCRdb, which kept only in-frame beta chains. For every CDR3 protein sequence, its rows merge into one entry that carries the most common genes and DNA. This sample comprises roughly 570,000 distinct CDR3 sequences, roughly 15% of them detected only once. 8.5% to 14% of the sample lies in the top ten. The sequences come from PBMCs from blood, collected about 11 days after vaccination. These receptors all come from a man aged 50 to 60 who received an inactivated influenza vaccine. Donor details come from another sample of the same person, matched by shared clones.

This clonotype has a handful of counts. This chain joins TRBV10-3 and TRBJ2-1, with TRBD2 identical over 10 bases. Germline loops: CDR1 ENHRY, CDR2 SYGVKD. This CDR3 region has 16 residues. V lost 4 bases, J lost 7 bases, and 10 bases stayed unmatched. The CDR3 loop reads CAISGTGLATLNEQFF. For the CDR3, the DNA is TGTGCCATCAGTGGAACGGGACTAGCGACACTTAATGAGCAGTTCTTC.

This clonotype has just a few counts. The rearrangement links TRBV25-1 to TRBJ1-1; the match to TRBD1 covers 7 bases. CDR3 size: 18 residues. V gave up 1 base and J gave up 1 base; unmatched junction bases: 12. Germline V gene data show CDR1 as MGHDK and CDR2 as SYGVNS. The CDR3 region has the DNA TGTGCCAGCAGTGAATTGGGTTCGAGGGGGCCGCGGAACACTGAAGCTTTCTTT. This sequence encodes CASSELGSRGPRNTEAFF.

The V call is TRBV6-5, the J call TRBJ2-7, with 8 bases that match TRBD2. The CDR3 runs to 15 residues. The V segment lost 1 base and the J segment 3 bases; nucleotides outside the gene matches: 5. Germline-derived CDR1 and CDR2 are MNHEY and SVGAGI. The CDR3 spells CASSYLREALYEQYF. The CDR3 region has the DNA TGTGCCAGCAGTTACTTGCGGGAGGCTCTCTACGAGCAGTACTTC.

The chain couples TRBV18 to TRBJ1-1; TRBD1 agrees at 7 bases. From germline, CDR1 is KGHSH and CDR2 LQKENI. V gave up 4 bases and J gave up 6 bases; unmatched junction bases: 5. This CDR3 has 13 residues. CDR3 coding DNA: TGTGCCAGCTCACAAATCGGACAGGCTGAAGCTTTCTTT. This gives the protein CASSQIGQAEAFF.

This clonotype was picked up many times. The chain is built from TRBV29-1 and TRBJ2-7, with D perhaps TRBD1 or TRBD2 (6 bases each). V lost 4 bases, J lost 7 bases, and 20 bases lay in between. The length of the CDR3 is 14 residues. Germline CDR1 SQVTM, CDR2 ANQGSEA. The CDR3 nucleotides read TGCAGCGTTGGAGGGGGGCAGGGCCCCCGGGAGCAGTACTTC. This codes for CSVGGGQGPREQYF.

The chain couples TRBV14 to TRBJ2-2, with 8 bases aligning to TRBD1. V lost 4 bases to trimming and J lost 2 bases; unmatched junction nucleotides: 6. This CDR3 spans 16 amino acids. CDR1 is SGHDN, CDR2 FVKESK, per germline. CDR3 nucleotides: TGTGCCAGCAGCCCGTGGACAGGGCTAAACACCGGGGAGCTGTTTTTT. Its translation: CASSPWTGLNTGELFF.

The rearrangement links TRBV5-1 to TRBJ2-3; D call uncertain. CDR3 size: 13 residues. Germline CDR1 and CDR2: SGHRS and YFSETQ. The V and J ends lost 4 bases and 2 bases respectively, with 8 bases between them. The CDR3 nucleotides are TGCGCCAGCAGCGCCCCCACCACAGATACGCAGTATTTT. This encodes CASSAPTTDTQYF.

V gene TRBV7-9 combines with J gene TRBJ2-5; 7 nucleotides line up with TRBD1. CDR1 SEHNR and CDR2 FQNEAQ come from the germline V gene (reference sequence). V dropped 5 bases and J dropped 7; count of bases not matched to a gene: 4. The CDR3 totals 12 residues. The CDR3 loop is CASSANRGTQYF. CDR3 nucleotides: TGTGCCAGCAGCGCCAACAGGGGGACCCAGTACTTC.

In regard to this clonotype: The junction does not match germline at one end; this may be a read error. The CDR3, as DNA: TGTGCCAGCAGCGAAGCGCGGATATATGGCTACACCTTC. Protein product: CASSEARIYGYTF. The V call is TRBV2, the J call TRBJ1-2; D unresolved. Looked up from germline, CDR1 is SNHLY and CDR2 is FYNNEI. The CDR3 runs 13 residues.

The gene calls are TRBV19 and TRBJ1-1; D is uncertain. The CDR3 totals 13 residues. Trimming left V 6 bases short and J 5 bases short, with 13 bases between. CDR1 LNHDA and CDR2 SQIVND come from the germline V gene (reference sequence). The CDR3 DNA reads as TGTGCCAGTAGCAAGGGAATGGAAACTGAAGCTTTCTTT. As protein: CASSKGMETEAFF.

The CDR3 spells CSATVLDEQYF. CDR3 nucleotide sequence: TGCAGTGCTACAGTACTGGACGAGCAGTACTTC. V and J are TRBV20-1 and TRBJ2-7, with D unclear. This CDR3 is 11 amino acids long. The V gene's germline CDR1 is DFQATT and CDR2 SNEGSKA (reference sequence). Trimming removed 4 bases at V and 5 bases at J, with 9 bases between.

The V call is TRBV6-6, the J call TRBJ2-1; D unresolved. Germline values: CDR1 MNHNY, CDR2 SVGAGI (reference sequence). The CDR3 spans 12 residues. V lost 6 bases and J 6 bases, leaving 9 bases between the germline ends. CDR3 region: CASRPASNEQFF. The CDR3 nucleotides are TGTGCCAGCAGGCCCGCGAGCAATGAGCAGTTCTTC.

The chain employs TRBV12-3 or TRBV12-4 and TRBJ2-3; 8 positions agree with TRBD2. V lost 2 bases and J lost 5; bases outside the gene matches: 15. This CDR3 has 18 amino acids. CDR3 bases: TGTGCCAGCAGTTTAATCCCGGGGGGGAGCGGGGTAGGAGATACGCAGTATTTT. Translation: CASSLIPGGSGVGDTQYF.

This clonotype was observed at least ten times. The chain joins TRBV6-2 or TRBV6-3 to TRBJ2-7; D unclear. Trimming stripped 0 bases from V and 3 bases from J, with 6 bases between. This CDR3 comprises 13 residues. Germline V CDR1 and CDR2: MNHEY, SVGEGT. CDR3 nucleotide sequence: TGTGCCAGCAGTTACTCGACGAACTACGAGCAGTACTTC. It encodes CASSYSTNYEQYF.

This chain uses TRBV29-1 with TRBJ2-3; 13 bases match TRBD2. Germline V gene data show CDR1 as SQVTM and CDR2 as ANQGSEA. J gave up 1 base and V 6 bases, and 7 bases lay outside the gene matches. The CDR3 consists of 16 residues. In DNA form, the CDR3 reads TGCAGCGTGGCCGGGACTAGCGGGATAGGCACAGATACGCAGTATTTT. This translates into CSVAGTSGIGTDTQYF.

The sample holds a few counts of this clonotype. The V call is TRBV10-3, the J call TRBJ2-7; 7 nucleotides line up with TRBD1. With 6 bases clipped from V and 2 bases from J, the junction kept 4 bases outside the gene matches. The CDR3 consists of 13 residues. CDR1 and CDR2 (germline): ENHRY, SYGVKD. This CDR3 is CAIRDRSPYEQYF. The CDR3 DNA is TGTGCCATCAGGGACAGGAGCCCCTACGAGCAGTACTTC.

The J gene is TRBJ2-4, the V gene TRBV6-2 or TRBV6-3; 10 bases align to TRBD2. In germline, CDR1 is MNHEY, CDR2 SVGEGT. The CDR3 loop spans 17 amino acids. V lost 2 bases to trimming and J lost 2 bases; unmatched junction nucleotides: 6. The CDR3: CASSYRASGSPKNIQYF. Written as DNA, the CDR3 is TGTGCCAGCAGTTACCGGGCTAGCGGGAGCCCCAAAAACATTCAGTACTTC.

The J gene is TRBJ1-6, the V gene TRBV27; the D gene is possibly TRBD1 (5 bases). Germline CDR1 and CDR2: MNHEY and SMNVEV (reference sequence). V was cut by 8 bases and J by 7 bases, with 18 bases left in between. This CDR3 is 15 amino acids long. This CDR3 is CASRKAPGLNSPLHF. The DNA for the CDR3 is TGTGCCAGCCGAAAGGCTCCGGGGCTGAATTCACCCCTCCACTTT.

This clonotype was detected only a few times. V usage is TRBV12-3 or TRBV12-4 and J usage is TRBJ1-6; no definite D call. This CDR3 spans 13 amino acids. The V and J ends lost 6 bases and 11 bases respectively, with 14 bases between them. The CDR3 bases are TGTGCCAGCAGGGACGGACCGTGGGCACCCCTCCACTTT. Amino acids: CASRDGPWAPLHF.

The V and J genes are TRBV29-1 and TRBJ2-5; 7 positions agree with TRBD2. Trimming cost V 7 bases and J 5 bases; bases outside gene matches: 16. The CDR3 is 15 residues long. Germline values: CDR1 SQVTM, CDR2 ANQGSEA. In DNA form, the CDR3 reads TGCAGCGCCACTACCCGGACTAGTAGTTGGGAGACCCAGTACTTC. Translation gives CSATTRTSSWETQYF.

This clonotype was recorded at least ten times. The CDR3 nucleotides read TGCGCCAGCAGCGCCTGGACAGGGGCTACCTACGAGCAGTACTTC. Protein sequence: CASSAWTGATYEQYF. This sequence joins TRBV5-1 and TRBJ2-7; TRBD1 matches at 9 bases. The CDR3 totals 15 residues. V lost 4 bases and J lost 2; bases outside the gene matches: 7. Germline CDR1 reads SGHRS; CDR2 reads YFSETQ.

This clonotype was counted many times. V usage is TRBV2 and J usage is TRBJ2-1; 7 nucleotides agree with TRBD2. This CDR3 contains 12 residues. V lost 11 bases to trimming and J lost 5 bases; unmatched junction nucleotides: 6. Germline loops: CDR1 SNHLY, CDR2 FYNNEI. CDR3 DNA: TGTGCCGACCGGGACTATAACAATGAGCAGTTCTTC. Translating it yields CADRDYNNEQFF.

This clonotype was detected a few times. The gene calls are TRBV20-1 and TRBJ1-6; 7 bases fit TRBD1. Germline V gene lookup returns CDR1 DFQATT and CDR2 SNEGSKA (reference sequence). V lost 1 base, J lost 2 bases, and 2 bases stayed unmatched. The CDR3 sequence is 15 residues long. The CDR3 protein is CSARVQGAYNSPLHF. CDR3 DNA: TGCAGTGCTAGAGTGCAGGGGGCCTATAATTCACCCCTCCACTTT.

The rearrangement links TRBV12-3 or TRBV12-4 to TRBJ2-5, with 8 nucleotides matching TRBD1. The CDR3 is 14 amino acids. V was clipped by 4 bases and J by 2 bases; unmatched bases: 3. The CDR3 DNA reads as TGTGCCAGCAGTTCGACAGGGGAACAAGAGACCCAGTACTTC. Protein sequence: CASSSTGEQETQYF.